A single sample gave rise to the 8 T cell receptor beta chains below, sequenced in a study of PD-1 blockade in classical Hodgkin lymphoma. In every patient, relapse followed autologous stem cell transplantation, while exposure to brentuximab vedotin differed. The method was immunoSEQ multiplex PCR; TCRdb's version includes in-frame clones alone and lacks a portion of them. The sample shows about 75,000 clones, about 93% of them seen only once. Material: peripheral blood mononuclear cells (PBMCs), obtained at baseline. The receptors derive from a human donor with classical Hodgkin lymphoma.

V and J are TRBV7-9 and TRBJ2-5; D may be TRBD2 (5 bases). The CDR3 is made up of 14 amino acids. Germline loops: CDR1 SEHNR, CDR2 FQNEAQ (reference sequence). The ends were cut back, 5 bases at V and 7 bases at J, with 17 bases in the middle. The CDR3 sequence is CASSLDGGFGTQYF. In nucleotides, the CDR3 is TGTGCCAGCAGCCTGGACGGAGGCTTTGGGACCCAGTACTTC.

V is TRBV28 and J is TRBJ2-1, with 9 bases lining up with TRBD1. The V gene end was trimmed by 5 bases and the J gene end by 8 bases; junction bases not matched to a gene: 10. The CDR3 consists of 15 residues. Germline values: CDR1 MDHEN, CDR2 SYDVKM. The CDR3 nucleotides read TGTGCCAGCAGTAGGGGCGGGACAGGGAAGGATGAGCAGTTCTTC. Translating it yields CASSRGGTGKDEQFF.

The J gene is TRBJ2-5, the V gene TRBV2, with D possibly TRBD2 on 5 matching bases. The germline V gene encodes CDR1 SNHLY and CDR2 FYNNEI. The CDR3 runs to 14 residues. Trimming cost V 6 bases and J 3 bases, with 14 bases left between them. CDR3 coding DNA: TGTGCCAGCAGAGTAGCGCACCTCAAAGAGACCCAGTACTTC. This gives the protein CASRVAHLKETQYF.

This clone has only one observation. The CDR3 protein is CASSQVGLYGANVLTF. The CDR3 DNA follows: TGTGCCAGCAGCCAAGTGGGATTGTATGGGGCCAACGTCCTGACTTTC. V gene TRBV4-2 combines with J gene TRBJ2-6; D not certain. This CDR3 has 16 residues. V lost 1 base to trimming and J lost 3 bases, with 10 bases between them. Germline assignment: CDR1 LGHNA and CDR2 YNFKEQ.

The V and J genes are TRBV6-5 and TRBJ1-2; 7 nucleotides match TRBD1. The CDR3 has 15 amino acids. Germline loops: CDR1 MNHEY, CDR2 SVGAGI. V was pared by 2 bases and J by 8 bases, with 11 bases of the junction left unmatched. The CDR3 protein is CASSYLQGVVEGYTF. The CDR3 region has the DNA TGTGCCAGCAGTTACCTTCAGGGGGTCGTGGAAGGCTACACCTTC.

V and J are TRBV2 and TRBJ2-1; TRBD2 matches at 8 bases. CDR1 is SNHLY, CDR2 FYNNEI, per germline. J gave up 0 bases and V 6 bases, and 4 bases lay outside the gene matches. The CDR3 sequence is 15 residues long. Here the CDR3 DNA reads TGTGCCAGCAGGGGCGGGGGGAGCTCCTACAATGAGCAGTTCTTC. This codes for CASRGGGSSYNEQFF.

This clone was seen a single time. V and J are TRBV27 and TRBJ1-5, with D possibly being TRBD1 (5 bases). V lost 3 bases, J lost 2 bases, and 8 bases lay in between. The germline gives CDR1 MNHEY, CDR2 SMNVEV (reference sequence). The CDR3 runs 14 residues. Here the CDR3 reads CASSFEGGNQPQHF. The CDR3 DNA reads as TGTGCCAGCAGTTTTGAAGGGGGCAATCAGCCCCAGCATTTT.

The chain couples TRBV5-4 to TRBJ1-6, with 8 positions matching TRBD1. The CDR3 has 14 amino acids. Germline-derived CDR1 and CDR2 are SGHNT and YYREEE (reference sequence). J lost 8 bases, V lost 4 bases, and 5 bases had no gene match. The CDR3 spells CASSATGVHSPLHF. The DNA for the CDR3 is TGTGCCAGCAGCGCGACAGGGGTTCATTCACCCCTCCACTTT.